The next 19 T cell receptor beta chains were all read from a single sample in a study of cytomegalovirus exposure and HLA in healthy donors. This PCR relied on a set of 60 Vbeta primers and 13 Jbeta primers. Repertoires were generated with immunoSEQ multiplex PCR, while TCRdb's copy carries only in-frame clones and drops some. The sample contains about 120,000 clones, about 78% of which appear only once. Sequencing input: PBMCs. These TCRs come from a woman between 25 and 40 years old in good health and CMV-seropositive.

The count of this clone is one. The genes are TRBV10-3 and TRBJ1-5; 12 positions agree with TRBD1. The CDR3 length is 16 residues. The germline CDR1 and CDR2 sequences are ENHRY and SYGVKD. J was trimmed by 2 bases and V by 2 bases; bases with no gene match: 1. CDR3: CAISEGTGGGNQPQHF. CDR3 nucleotides: TGTGCCATCAGTGAGGGGACAGGGGGCGGCAATCAGCCCCAGCATTTT.

This clone was seen a few times. The rearrangement links TRBV5-4 to TRBJ1-6; D is unclear. This CDR3 has 12 amino acids. The ends were cut back, 1 base at V and 8 bases at J, with 4 bases in the middle. Looked up from germline, CDR1 is SGHNT and CDR2 is YYREEE (reference sequence). The chain's CDR3 is CASSLYDSPLHF. The CDR3 DNA reads as TGTGCCAGCAGCTTGTATGATTCACCCCTCCACTTT.

V gene TRBV6-5 combines with J gene TRBJ1-2; 7 bases agree with TRBD1. The ends lost 6 bases at V and 4 bases at J; junction bases unmatched: 2. Looked up from germline, CDR1 is MNHEY and CDR2 is SVGAGI. The CDR3 is made up of 12 amino acids. The CDR3 bases are TGTGCCAGCAGAGGGACAGCCTATGGCTACACCTTC. Translated, it gives CASRGTAYGYTF.

This clone has only a few counts. This chain joins TRBV5-4 and TRBJ1-2; 7 positions agree with TRBD1. The trim removed 4 bases at V and 3 bases at J, leaving 9 bases unmatched. Germline loops: CDR1 SGHNT, CDR2 YYREEE (reference sequence). This CDR3 spans 15 amino acids. CDR3 residues: CASSRPTGSDYGYTF. The CDR3 DNA reads TGTGCCAGCAGCAGACCGACAGGGTCGGACTATGGCTACACCTTC.

This chain uses TRBV19 with TRBJ1-5; D not certain. The CDR3 consists of 16 residues. V was cut by 3 bases and J by 1 base, with 13 bases left in between. Germline CDR1 is LNHDA and CDR2 is SQIVND (reference sequence). Here the CDR3 reads CASSMAKEGSNQPQHF. CDR3 in DNA: TGTGCCAGTAGTATGGCCAAGGAGGGAAGCAATCAGCCCCAGCATTTT.

This chain uses TRBV6-1 with TRBJ1-2; D not certain. Deletions cut 1 base from V and 5 bases from J, with 11 bases between. The germline gives CDR1 MNHNS, CDR2 SASEGT. This CDR3 has 14 residues. The CDR3 DNA reads as TGTGCCAGCAGTGAAGAGCCAGGTAGTTATGGCTACACCTTC. Translation: CASSEEPGSYGYTF.

The V and J genes are TRBV10-3 and TRBJ2-5; TRBD1 matches at 11 bases. The CDR3 runs to 15 residues. CDR1 is ENHRY and CDR2 is SYGVKD in the germline V gene. After removal of 6 bases from V and 4 bases from J, the junction contained 7 bases not matched to a gene. The CDR3 sequence is CAIRPTDRGRETQYF. In nucleotides, the CDR3 is TGTGCCATCAGACCAACGGACAGGGGGCGAGAGACCCAGTACTTC.

The rearrangement joins TRBV14 to TRBJ1-2; D remains ambiguous. The germline gives CDR1 SGHDN, CDR2 FVKESK. The length of the CDR3 is 15 residues. V was cut by 1 base and J by 0 bases, with 9 bases left in between. In DNA, the CDR3 is TGTGCCAGCAGCCAAGTCGGGAATCCTAACTATGGCTACACCTTC. Protein product: CASSQVGNPNYGYTF.

This chain joins TRBV5-1 and TRBJ2-3, with D tentatively TRBD1 (5 bases). Trimming removed 0 bases at V and 0 bases at J, with 14 bases between. CDR1 and CDR2 from the germline V gene are SGHRS and YFSETQ. The CDR3 length is 17 residues. For the CDR3, the DNA is TGCGCCAGCAGCTTGGTCACTGGGGCTTTAAGCACAGATACGCAGTATTTT. As protein: CASSLVTGALSTDTQYF.

The V gene is TRBV28, the J gene TRBJ2-7; 8 bases map to TRBD2. The CDR3 totals 16 residues. CDR1 and CDR2 (germline): MDHEN, SYDVKM. J gave up 5 bases and V 4 bases, and 13 bases lay outside the gene matches. DNA for the CDR3: TGTGCCAGCAGTTGGAGGATGGGCGGGAGGCCCCACGAGCAGTACTTC. Translation: CASSWRMGGRPHEQYF. Full variable domain (rest looked up from reference TRBV28 and TRBJ2-7): DVKVTQSSRYLVKRTGEKVFLECVQDMDHENMFWYRQDPGLGLRLIYFSYDVKMKEKGDIPEGYSVSREKKERFSLILESASTNQTSMYLCASSWRMGGRPHEQYFGPGTRLTVT.

This clone came up a few times. V is TRBV2 and J is TRBJ1-4; D is possibly TRBD1 (5 bases). V lost 2 bases and J lost 5, with 21 bases in between. Germline V lookup: CDR1 SNHLY, CDR2 FYNNEI. The CDR3 extends over 18 amino acids. As DNA, the CDR3 is TGTGCCAGCAGTGAATTCGGTCTTGGGGCAGAAACAAATGAAAAACTGTTTTTT. It specifies CASSEFGLGAETNEKLFF. Drawing the rest from reference TRBV2 and TRBJ1-4, the complete variable domain is EPEVTQTPSHQVTQMGQEVILRCVPISNHLYFYWYRQILGQKVEFLVSFYNNEISEKSEIFDDQFSVERPDGSNFTLKIRSTKLEDSAMYFCASSEFGLGAETNEKLFFGSGTQLSVL.

This clone was recorded a few times. V is TRBV7-2 and J is TRBJ1-5, with D possibly matching TRBD1 (6 bases). This CDR3 has 13 residues. With 6 bases removed from V and 7 bases from J, the gap between germline ends came to 13 bases. Germline V CDR1 and CDR2: SGHTA, FQGNSA. The CDR3 reads CASRSGVDQPQHF. In DNA, the CDR3 is TGTGCCAGCAGATCAGGGGTTGACCAGCCCCAGCATTTT.

The V gene is TRBV19, the J gene TRBJ1-1; D ambiguous. V was pared by 8 bases and J by 2 bases, with 6 bases between. Per the germline V gene, CDR1 is LNHDA and CDR2 is SQIVND (reference sequence). This CDR3 has 11 residues. The CDR3 protein is CASWRNTEAFF. The DNA of the CDR3 is TGTGCCAGTTGGAGAAACACTGAAGCTTTCTTT.

The chain links TRBV29-1 to TRBJ1-2; D ambiguous. Germline V gives CDR1 SQVTM, CDR2 ANQGSEA. This CDR3 has 11 residues. V was clipped by 7 bases and J by 2 bases, with 8 bases between them. DNA for the CDR3: TGCAGCGGGCTCACGAACTATGGCTACACCTTC. It yields the protein CSGLTNYGYTF.

The gene calls are TRBV27 and TRBJ1-5, with 8 bases lining up with TRBD1. The CDR3 is 15 amino acids. Germline CDR1 reads MNHEY; CDR2 reads SMNVEV (reference sequence). Trimming took 6 bases from V and 5 from J; bases not matched to a gene: 9. The CDR3 sequence is CASRPWTGFDQPQHF. The CDR3 DNA reads as TGTGCCAGCAGGCCCTGGACAGGGTTCGATCAGCCCCAGCATTTT.

The chain joins TRBV15 to TRBJ1-2; D is unclear. Germline V lookup: CDR1 LNHNV, CDR2 YYDKDF (reference sequence). CDR3 length: 16 amino acids. Trimming removed 0 bases from V and 7 bases from J, with 18 bases in between. In DNA, the CDR3 is TGTGCCACCAGCAGAGACTCTGCGGTTAAACGGAGTGGCTACACCTTC. Translated, it gives CATSRDSAVKRSGYTF.

The V call is TRBV7-9, the J call TRBJ2-6, with 8 bases aligning to TRBD1. Trimming took 5 bases from V and 2 from J; bases not matched to a gene: 5. The CDR3 extends over 16 amino acids. Germline V gives CDR1 SEHNR, CDR2 FQNEAQ (reference sequence). CDR3: CASSNRGQAGANVLTF. The CDR3, as DNA: TGTGCCAGCAGCAACAGGGGACAGGCTGGGGCCAACGTCCTGACTTTC. The entire variable domain, with the rest obtained from reference TRBV7-9 and TRBJ2-6, is as follows: DTGVSQNPRHKITKRGQNVTFRCDPISEHNRLYWYRQTLGQGPEFLTYFQNEAQLEKSRLLSDRFSAERPKGSFSTLEIQRTEQGDSAMYLCASSNRGQAGANVLTFGAGSRLTVL.

The CDR3 protein is CSATTGYGYTF. CDR3 DNA sequence: TGCAGTGCCACGACAGGGTATGGCTACACCTTC. The gene calls are TRBV20-1 and TRBJ1-2, with 7 bases matching TRBD1. CDR3 size: 11 residues. Germline V gene data show CDR1 as DFQATT and CDR2 as SNEGSKA (reference sequence). Unmatched junction bases numbered 3, after V lost 6 bases and J lost 5 bases.

J is TRBJ2-2 and V is TRBV7-9, with TRBD1 matching 7 bases. CDR3 length equals 15 residues. Germline V gene sequence: CDR1 SEHNR, CDR2 FQNEAQ (reference sequence). With V trimmed by 7 bases and J by 3 bases, 8 bases remained unmatched. CDR3 sequence (DNA): TGTGCCAGCAACCCGACAGGGCGGGACACCGGGGAGCTGTTTTTT. This codes for CASNPTGRDTGELFF.